These T cell receptor beta chains were read from a single sample in a study of T cells in Graves' hyperthyroidism and ophthalmopathy. MiXCR, run by TCRdb on the multiplex PCR reads, gives a single entry per CDR3 protein. Among around 560,000 distinct CDR3 sequences listed, 15% to 20% were seen once. The source material was blood. These TCRs come from a young woman with Graves' hyperthyroidism. CDR3s leave out the opening cysteine and the closing phenylalanine or tryptophan. Expanded clones are given a class, and other clones once, few, many or no size at all.

clone size: few; J gene: TRBJ2-7; V gene: TRBV3-1; CDR3 protein: ASRKAGGTYEQY
clone size: -; J gene: TRBJ2-2; V gene: TRBV24-1; CDR3 protein: AIGDRANTGELF
clone size: many; J gene: TRBJ2-7; V gene: TRBV28; CDR3 protein: ASSSNRVLGYYEQY
clone size: -; J gene: TRBJ2-5; V gene: TRBV24-1; CDR3 protein: ATSDHSGREETQY
clone size: -; J gene: TRBJ2-2; V gene: TRBV9; CDR3 protein: ASSVYRNSSNTGELF
clone size: many; J gene: TRBJ2-5; V gene: TRBV7-2; CDR3 protein: ASSRDGETQY
clone size: -; J gene: TRBJ2-2; V gene: TRBV19; CDR3 protein: ASRIGVHTGELF
clone size: many; J gene: TRBJ2-5; V gene: TRBV3-1; CDR3 protein: ASSQDRLVRSETQY
clone size: many; J gene: TRBJ2-7; V gene: TRBV20-1; CDR3 protein: SGLGRDSYEQY
clone size: many; J gene: TRBJ2-7; V gene: TRBV5-1; CDR3 protein: ASSLALARSKPYEQY
clone size: few; J gene: TRBJ1-1; V gene: TRBV20-1; CDR3 protein: SARDMGGRAF
clone size: -; J gene: TRBJ2-7; V gene: TRBV9; CDR3 protein: ASSVDPPGSFSYEQY
clone size: many; J gene: TRBJ1-1; V gene: TRBV2; CDR3 protein: ASSRTTEAF
clone size: -; J gene: TRBJ2-7; V gene: TRBV4-1; CDR3 protein: ASSQWTGGSYEQY
clone size: many; J gene: TRBJ1-1; V gene: TRBV20-1; CDR3 protein: SARDSPQTGYTEAF
clone size: many; J gene: TRBJ2-7; V gene: TRBV13; CDR3 protein: ASSLGTSGSYEQY
clone size: few; J gene: TRBJ2-7; V gene: TRBV2; CDR3 protein: ASRSQGIFSYEQY
clone size: -; J gene: TRBJ2-5; V gene: TRBV5-4; CDR3 protein: ASRAGTGGQETQY
clone size: many; J gene: TRBJ1-5; V gene: TRBV2; CDR3 protein: ASSARDRGGNQPQH
clone size: few; J gene: TRBJ2-5; V gene: TRBV27; CDR3 protein: ASSPRQKRGETQY
clone size: -; J gene: TRBJ2-1; V gene: TRBV2; CDR3 protein: ASSGFRLGSYNEQF
clone size: many; J gene: TRBJ1-1; V gene: TRBV18; CDR3 protein: ASSPRAAIEAF
clone size: -; J gene: TRBJ2-4; V gene: TRBV10-2; CDR3 protein: ASSTWEWSAKNIQY
clone size: many; J gene: TRBJ2-7; V gene: TRBV12-3/TRBV12-4; CDR3 protein: ASSRAGTGTNEQY
clone size: many; J gene: TRBJ2-5; V gene: TRBV10-1; CDR3 protein: ASSGQGAGETQY
clone size: many; J gene: TRBJ1-2; V gene: TRBV11-1; CDR3 protein: ASSLTADYGYT
clone size: many; J gene: TRBJ2-3; V gene: TRBV20-1; CDR3 protein: SARVQGAQRDTQY
clone size: few; J gene: TRBJ2-1; V gene: TRBV6-5; CDR3 protein: ASSYESAYNEQF
clone size: -; J gene: TRBJ2-1; V gene: TRBV5-4; CDR3 protein: ASSLSSRTLYNEQF
clone size: many; J gene: TRBJ1-1; V gene: TRBV7-9; CDR3 protein: ASSGRQGGEAF
clone size: many; J gene: TRBJ1-2; V gene: TRBV6-2/TRBV6-3; CDR3 protein: ASSYSGTGLQGYT
clone size: many; J gene: TRBJ2-2; V gene: TRBV28; CDR3 protein: ATPNPNTGELF
clone size: many; J gene: TRBJ2-7; V gene: TRBV2; CDR3 protein: ASSDVRNSYEQY